The subject of this entry is one TCR beta chain. Its specificity is not known. Produced via immunoSEQ multiplex PCR; TCRdb's table is partial and in-frame only. In the table there are about 140,000 clones, more than 85% of which are singletons. The record originates from a study of T cell responses to AZD1222 COVID-19 vaccine. The CDR3 spans 17 residues. In germline, CDR1 is MDHEN, CDR2 SYDVKM. V lost 1 base, J lost 14 bases, and 17 bases stayed unmatched. Study observations and caveats: Along spike, vaccine-associated CD4 TCRs were found throughout, with dominance at 160-218 and 743-854.

The sequence came from an adult who received the AZD1222 COVID-19 vaccine. The source material was peripheral blood, sampled 28 days after the second AZD1222 dose. The chain is built from TRBV28 and TRBJ2-1; 10 bases align to TRBD2. This CDR3 reads CASSLSPNSGGTIREFF. DNA of the CDR3: TGTGCCAGCAGTTTATCTCCCAATAGCGGGGGGACAATTCGGGAGTTCTTC.